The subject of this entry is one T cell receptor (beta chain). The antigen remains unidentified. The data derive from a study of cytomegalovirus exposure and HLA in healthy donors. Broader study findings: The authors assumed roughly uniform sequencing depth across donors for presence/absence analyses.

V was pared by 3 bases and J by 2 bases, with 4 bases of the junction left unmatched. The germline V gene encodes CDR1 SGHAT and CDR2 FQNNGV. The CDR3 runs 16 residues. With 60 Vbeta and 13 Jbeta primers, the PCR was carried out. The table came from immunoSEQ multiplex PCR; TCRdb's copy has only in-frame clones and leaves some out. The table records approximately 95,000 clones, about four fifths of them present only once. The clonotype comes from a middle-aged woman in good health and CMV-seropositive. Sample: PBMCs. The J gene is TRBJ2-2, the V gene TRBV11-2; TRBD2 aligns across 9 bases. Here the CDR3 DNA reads TGTGCCAGCAGCTTTAGCGGGAGAGCTAACACCGGGGAGCTGTTTTTT. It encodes CASSFSGRANTGELFF.